This record covers a single T cell receptor (beta chain). Its antigen is unknown. It has no much larger one-base neighbor in the sample; base qualities were not kept. TCRbeta CDR3 regions were amplified from genomic DNA using the immunoSEQ Assay, a bias-controlled multiplex PCR. For the original study's pipeline: The number of nucleated cells in each sample was estimated by amplification of reference gene primers within the assay. Sequence reads were collapsed and filtered to measure the absolute abundance of every unique TCRbeta CDR3 rearrangement. Productive Simpson clonality was computed per sample as the square root of Simpson's diversity index over productive rearrangements. TCRdb retrieved this table from immuneACCESS and kept in-frame rearrangements only. Not all clones are present; in checked studies, unresolved V genes account for under half, and no reason is known for the remainder. V and J calls and clone size are as listed in that table; D and trimming were resolved from the DNA. This sample comprises approximately 260,000 clones, 82% of them detected only once. Roughly 4.6% of the sample lies in the top ten.

V is clipped by 1 base and J by 3 bases, and the sequence between their germline boundaries is 8 bases long. The CDR3 numbers 14 residues from cysteine through phenylalanine. The read is trimmed to its CDR3 DNA, 42 bases read in frame from base 1. CDR1 and CDR2, per the germline V gene (reference sequence), are LNHNV and YYDKDF. This entry belongs to a study of blood T cell repertoires in COVID-19 (dated by TCRdb to about 2020). Context from the whole study: Collaborator samples came from the United States, Italy and Spain and covered acute and convalescent phases of COVID-19. The prospective study material was composed of cDNA or gDNA derived from T cells, B-cell-depleted T cells, or PBMCs. Deeply sampled blood TCRbeta repertoires from subjects exposed to, actively infected with, or recovered from COVID-19 were included in the dataset. The repertoires were made available in a free public database intended to serve as a resource for research on the immune response to SARS-CoV-2. The samples were drawn from the first 160 participants of the ongoing ImmuneRACE study and from more than 1,000 subjects provided by 6 global collaborators. Nearly every sample came with metadata listing a de-identified subject ID, COVID-19 status, age in years and sex. Where available, HLA class I and class II types were taken from metadata supplied by the sample provider and were not determined by assay-based typing.

Broad study findings and their caveats: How much clinical and demographic metadata was included differed by source and by participant, and the metadata was provided uncurated.

The collaborating institutions used their own protocols to collect whole blood in K2EDTA tubes. Collaborator samples were shipped for TCRbeta analysis as frozen whole blood, isolated PBMCs, or DNA extracted from either sample type. The sample comprised peripheral blood. The chain is encoded by TRBV15 joined to TRBJ2-3; the D gene remains uncertain. The sequence was collected from a woman older than 75 with active or convalescent COVID-19. CDR3 sequence: CATSRVKETDTQYF. The nucleotide sequence is given as TGTGCCACCAGCAGAGTGAAGGAGACAGATACGCAGTATTTT.